Given below is one T cell receptor beta chain in context. Germline-derived CDR1 and CDR2 are DFQATT and SNEGSKA (reference sequence). The CDR3 sequence is 14 residues long. The V segment lost 4 bases and the J segment 4 bases; nucleotides outside the gene matches: 7. This record comes from a study of T-cell memory formation after mild COVID-19. Each CDR3 protein is one row after TCRdb ran MiXCR on the 5' RACE reads. The sample contains 200,000 to 300,000 distinct CDR3 sequences, 15% of which appear only once. The chain couples TRBV20-1 to TRBJ2-7; the match to TRBD2 covers 10 bases. The specimen sequenced was PBMCs or a T cell subset sorted from them (not recorded which). The receptor was isolated from an adult woman who had mild COVID-19 (a few samples of this study predate the infection). Cell type and time point are not known. The CDR3 nucleotides are TGCAGTGCTAACCCTAGCGGGAGAAGGTACGAGCAGTACTTC. It is translated as CSANPSGRRYEQYF.